This is a list of T cell receptor beta chains from one sample in a study of T-cell reconstitution after alpha-beta-depleted transplantation in children. TCRdb re-derived calls from the PCR reads in MiXCR, one entry per CDR3 protein. The data contain about 900,000 distinct CDR3 sequences, about 31% of them singletons. Sequencing was performed on PBMCs, mostly from graft donor cells, taken 360 days after TCRalphabeta/CD19-depleted stem cell transplant. The source of these receptors is a boy under two years old who had a stem cell transplant for SCID, so the T cells may come from the graft donor. CDR3s include the opening cysteine and the closing phenylalanine or tryptophan. A D gene is named only where the DNA matches it firmly. Clone sizes are given selectively: once, few, many, or a class where the clone is expanded.

V gene	D gene	J gene	clone size	CDR3 protein	CDR3 DNA
TRBV18	NA	TRBJ2-3	NA	CASSPALRGTDTQYF	TGTGCCAGCTCACCAGCCCTCCGGGGCACAGATACGCAGTATTTT
TRBV12-3/TRBV12-4	NA	TRBJ2-7	NA	CASTLEGYEQYF	TGTGCCAGCACCTTGGAGGGGTACGAGCAGTACTTC
TRBV12-3/TRBV12-4	NA	TRBJ2-6	many	CASSLGFSGANVLTF	TGTGCCAGCAGCTTGGGGTTCTCTGGGGCCAACGTCCTGACTTTC
TRBV5-1	TRBD2	TRBJ2-5	few	CASSLWTSGGQETQYF	TGCGCCAGCAGCTTGTGGACTAGCGGGGGACAAGAGACCCAGTACTTC
TRBV20-1	NA	TRBJ2-7	NA	CSARDWTGREYEQYF	TGCAGTGCTAGAGACTGGACTGGGCGCGAGTACGAGCAGTACTTC
TRBV12-3/TRBV12-4	NA	TRBJ2-1	NA	CASSFDPLFRRETDHNEQFF	TGTGCCAGCAGTTTTGACCCCCTGTTTAGACGGGAGACAGACCACAATGAGCAGTTCTTC
TRBV15	NA	TRBJ2-3	NA	CATSPRGGPLGSDTQYF	TGTGCCACCAGCCCGAGGGGGGGGCCACTCGGGTCAGATACGCAGTATTTT
TRBV4-1	TRBD2	TRBJ2-1	NA	CASTPGLADPLFYNEQFF	TGCGCCAGCACTCCGGGACTAGCGGACCCTTTATTCTACAATGAGCAGTTCTTC
TRBV7-9	NA	TRBJ1-3	many	CASSLDRHLLDTIYF	TGTGCCAGCAGCTTAGACAGGCACCTCCTCGACACCATATATTTT
TRBV5-5	NA	TRBJ2-1	NA	CASSFQTSSYNEQFF	TGTGCCAGCAGCTTTCAGACAAGCTCCTACAATGAGCAGTTCTTC
TRBV13	NA	TRBJ2-3	NA	CASSAKGHTDTQYF	TGTGCCAGCAGCGCTAAGGGGCACACAGATACGCAGTATTTT
TRBV7-6	NA	TRBJ2-5	once	CASSLVGDYRAWEETQYF	TGTGCCAGCAGCTTAGTAGGAGATTACAGGGCATGGGAAGAGACCCAGTACTTC
TRBV7-9	NA	TRBJ2-3	many	CASSRDADTDTQYF	TGTGCCAGCAGCCGGGACGCAGACACAGATACGCAGTATTTT
TRBV10-2	NA	TRBJ2-5	NA	CASSITPGDWEETQYF	TGCGCCAGCAGTATTACGCCGGGGGACTGGGAAGAGACCCAGTACTTC
TRBV5-6	TRBD1	TRBJ2-5	few	CASSYPGQGNEGETQYF	TGTGCCAGCAGCTATCCCGGACAGGGGAATGAGGGAGAGACCCAGTACTTC
TRBV18	NA	TRBJ2-3	NA	CASSPYKDTDTQYF	TGTGCCAGCTCACCATATAAGGATACAGATACGCAGTATTTT